These T cell receptor beta chains were read from a single sample in a study of CD8+CD57+ T cells in acquired aplastic anemia. TCRdb used MiXCR to reprocess the reads, holding one entry per CDR3 protein. The sample records 250,000 to 350,000 distinct CDR3 sequences, 50% to 65% being singletons. Sequences were obtained from sorted CD4+, CD8+, or CD8+CD57+ T cells (not recorded which) from PBMCs. The receptors shown here come from a human donor with aplastic anemia. CDR3s include the opening cysteine and the closing phenylalanine or tryptophan. A D gene is named only where the DNA matches it firmly. Clone size appears in some rows only: once, few, many, or a class for an expanded clone.

j_call	cdr3_length	v_call	clone_size	d_call	cdr3_nt	cdr3_aa
TRBJ1-2	17	TRBV19	-	-	TGTGCCAGTAAAGAGACCGCAGGGGCCCTCAGTGAGGTTGGCTACACCTTC	CASKETAGALSEVGYTF
TRBJ2-3	14	TRBV10-2	-	TRBD2	TGCGCCAGCAGGGGGGCGGGGGGGCCAGATACGCAGTATTTT	CASRGAGGPDTQYF
TRBJ1-2	12	TRBV20-1	-	TRBD1	TGCAGTGCTCCGGACAGGGGGGAAGGCTACACCTTC	CSAPDRGEGYTF
TRBJ1-1	12	TRBV29-1	-	-	TGCAGCGTTGTATACAGGGTCACTGAAGCTTTCTTT	CSVVYRVTEAFF
TRBJ1-5	13	TRBV7-2	many	-	TGTGCCAGCAGCTTACGAGGCAATCAGCCCCAGCATTTT	CASSLRGNQPQHF
TRBJ1-2	16	TRBV2	-	-	TGTGCCAGCAGTGAAGAGGCGAGACTAAGGCGGAATGGCTACACCTTC	CASSEEARLRRNGYTF
TRBJ2-7	13	TRBV24-1	many	TRBD1	TGTGCCACCGCTACAGGGGCGGCCTACGAGCAGTACTTC	CATATGAAYEQYF
TRBJ2-2	14	TRBV10-1	once	-	TGCGCCAGCAGTTTGGACGATAAGCCCGGGGAGCTGTTTTTT	CASSLDDKPGELFF
TRBJ2-5	14	TRBV10-3	few	-	TGTGCCATCAGTGAGGGCCCGATCCAAGAGACCCAGTACTTC	CAISEGPIQETQYF
TRBJ2-2	16	TRBV15	few	-	TGTGCCACCAGCAGAGATGGGGTAAAGGACACCGGGGAGCTGTTTTTT	CATSRDGVKDTGELFF
TRBJ2-3	16	TRBV24-1	-	TRBD1	TGTGCCACCAGTGCCGCCAGGGGGCTAAGGACAGATACGCAGTATTTT	CATSAARGLRTDTQYF
TRBJ1-6	14	TRBV20-1	-	-	TGCAGTGCTAGAATCCAGGGTAGGAATTCACCCCTCCACTTT	CSARIQGRNSPLHF
TRBJ2-7	14	TRBV11-2	-	TRBD1	TGTGCCAGCAGCTTCGGGACAGGACGCTACGAGCAGTACTTC	CASSFGTGRYEQYF
TRBJ2-7	16	TRBV6-2/TRBV6-3	many	-	TGTGCCAGCAGTTACTCACAGCACCAGATCTCCTACGAGCAGTACTTC	CASSYSQHQISYEQYF
TRBJ2-4	16	TRBV11-3	-	-	TGTGCCAGCAGCTTAGATCAGGGTTTAGCCAAAAACATTCAGTACTTC	CASSLDQGLAKNIQYF
TRBJ2-7	15	TRBV5-8	-	-	TGTGCCAGCAGCCTTGCGGGACGGAACTCCTACGAGCAGTACTTC	CASSLAGRNSYEQYF
TRBJ1-5	13	TRBV15	many	-	TGTGCCACCAGCAGAACAAGGGATCAGCCCCAGCATTTT	CATSRTRDQPQHF
TRBJ2-5	15	TRBV10-1	-	-	TGCGCCATGTACGGAGAAGACAGCATCGGGGAGACCCAGTACTTC	CAMYGEDSIGETQYF
TRBJ2-1	14	TRBV10-3	many	TRBD2	TGTGCCATTAAAGGGACTAGCGGGAGCGGTGAGCAGTTCTTC	CAIKGTSGSGEQFF
TRBJ1-2	15	TRBV20-1	-	-	TGCAGTGCTAGACGAAATCTACAGGATCCCAATGGCTACACCTTC	CSARRNLQDPNGYTF
TRBJ2-7	12	TRBV12-3/TRBV12-4	-	-	TGTGCCAGCAGTTTAGGGCGGAACGAGCAGTACTTC	CASSLGRNEQYF
TRBJ2-7	15	TRBV29-1	-	TRBD1	TGCAGCGTTGCTCTAGGGACAGGGGGATCCTACGAGCAGTACTTC	CSVALGTGGSYEQYF
TRBJ1-6	15	TRBV3-1	-	-	TGTGCCAGCAGCCAATTAGATGGGGGAAATTCACCCCTCCGCTTT	CASSQLDGGNSPLRF
TRBJ1-2	11	TRBV20-1	-	TRBD1	TGCAGTGCTAGATACAGGGGAGGCTACACCTTC	CSARYRGGYTF
TRBJ1-3	13	TRBV7-9	once	-	TGTGCCAGCAGCTCAAAAATGGGAAACACCATATATTTT	CASSSKMGNTIYF
TRBJ1-2	13	TRBV29-1	-	TRBD1	TGCAGCGTTGAAAGGGACAGGAACTATGGCTACACCTTC	CSVERDRNYGYTF
TRBJ2-7	14	TRBV9	-	-	TGTGCCAGCAGCGTAGCTCTAGCTTTGGGCGAGCAGTACTTC	CASSVALALGEQYF